The clone carrying this T cell receptor (beta chain) was counted many times. Researchers amplified the TCR beta CDR3 regions from RNA transcripts. With the HTBI primer set, the TCR CDR3 went through a first round of RT-PCR. Using its own MiXCR run on the multiplex PCR reads, TCRdb lists one record per CDR3 protein. The table records under 550,000 distinct CDR3 sequences, 12% to 15% of them present only once. The study left out patients who had uncontrolled infection, other autoimmune disease, pregnancy or lactation. The data stem from a study of T cells in Graves' hyperthyroidism and ophthalmopathy. V dropped 6 bases and J dropped 4 bases, with 16 bases sitting between them. Per the germline V gene, CDR1 is MDHEN and CDR2 is SYDVKM. The length of the CDR3 is 14 residues.

The sequencing input was blood. This receptor was identified in a woman under 30 with Graves' hyperthyroidism. The chain couples TRBV28 to TRBJ2-7; TRBD2 might be the D (6 bases). The CDR3 nucleotides are TGTGCCAGCAGAACCGGGACTTTCCTGTACGAGCAGTACTTC. Translated, it gives CASRTGTFLYEQYF.